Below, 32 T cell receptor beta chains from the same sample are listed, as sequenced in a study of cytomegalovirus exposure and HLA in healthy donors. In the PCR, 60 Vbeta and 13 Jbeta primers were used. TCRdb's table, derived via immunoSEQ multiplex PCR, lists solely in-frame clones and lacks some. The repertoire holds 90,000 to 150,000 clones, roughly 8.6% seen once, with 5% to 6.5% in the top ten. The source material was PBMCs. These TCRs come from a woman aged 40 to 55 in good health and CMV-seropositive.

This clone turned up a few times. CDR3 sequence reads: CASSLSGGNSYEQYF. Here the CDR3 DNA reads TGTGCCAGCAGCTTATCCGGGGGAAACTCCTACGAGCAGTACTTC. The V gene is TRBV11-2, the J gene TRBJ2-7; D possibly corresponds to TRBD2 (6 bases). CDR1 and CDR2 from the germline V gene are SGHAT and FQNNGV. V shed 2 bases and J shed 0 bases, with 11 bases lying between them. The CDR3 consists of 15 residues.

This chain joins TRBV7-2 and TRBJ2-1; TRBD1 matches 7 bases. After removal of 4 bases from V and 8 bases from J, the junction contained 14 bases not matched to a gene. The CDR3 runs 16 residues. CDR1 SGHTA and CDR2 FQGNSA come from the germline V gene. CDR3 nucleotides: TGTGCCAGCAGCTCCCGAGGGGGCCCTAGCTATGATGAGCAGTTCTTC. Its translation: CASSSRGGPSYDEQFF.

The CDR3 loop is CASHGVRGNTEAFF. The CDR3, as DNA: TGTGCCAGTCATGGGGTCCGGGGAAACACTGAAGCTTTCTTT. The genes are TRBV2 and TRBJ1-1, with D unclear. V was trimmed by 9 bases and J by 2 bases, leaving 16 bases between them. Looked up from germline, CDR1 is SNHLY and CDR2 is FYNNEI. This CDR3 contains 14 residues.

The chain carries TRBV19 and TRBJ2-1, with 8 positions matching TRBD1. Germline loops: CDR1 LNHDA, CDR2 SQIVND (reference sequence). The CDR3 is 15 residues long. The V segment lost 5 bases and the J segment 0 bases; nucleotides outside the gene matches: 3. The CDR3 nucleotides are TGTGCCAGTAGTCCAGGACAGGGCTCCTACAATGAGCAGTTCTTC. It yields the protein CASSPGQGSYNEQFF. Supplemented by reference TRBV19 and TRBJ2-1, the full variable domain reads DGGITQSPKYLFRKEGQNVTLSCEQNLNHDAMYWYRQDPGQGLRLIYYSQIVNDFQKGDIAEGYSVSREKKESFPLTVTSAQKNPTAFYLCASSPGQGSYNEQFFGPGTRLTVL.

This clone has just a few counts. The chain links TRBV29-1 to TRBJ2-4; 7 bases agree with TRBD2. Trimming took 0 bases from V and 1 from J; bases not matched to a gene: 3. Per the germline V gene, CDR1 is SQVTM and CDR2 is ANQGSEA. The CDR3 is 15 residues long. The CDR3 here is CSVEEGEGAKNIQYF. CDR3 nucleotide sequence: TGCAGCGTTGAAGAGGGGGAGGGGGCCAAAAACATTCAGTACTTC.

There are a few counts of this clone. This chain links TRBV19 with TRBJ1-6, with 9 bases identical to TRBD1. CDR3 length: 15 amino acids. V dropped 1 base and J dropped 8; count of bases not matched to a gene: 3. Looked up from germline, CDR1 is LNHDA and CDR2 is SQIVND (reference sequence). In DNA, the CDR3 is TGTGCCAGTAGTATAGTGGGGACAGGGTATTCACCCCTCCACTTT. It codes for CASSIVGTGYSPLHF.

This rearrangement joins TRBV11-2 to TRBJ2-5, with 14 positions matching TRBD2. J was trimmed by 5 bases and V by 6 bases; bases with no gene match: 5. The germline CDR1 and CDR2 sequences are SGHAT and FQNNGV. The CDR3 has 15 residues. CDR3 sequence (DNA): TGTGCCAGCAGAGCCAGGACTAGCGGGGGGGAGACCCAGTACTTC. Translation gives CASRARTSGGETQYF.

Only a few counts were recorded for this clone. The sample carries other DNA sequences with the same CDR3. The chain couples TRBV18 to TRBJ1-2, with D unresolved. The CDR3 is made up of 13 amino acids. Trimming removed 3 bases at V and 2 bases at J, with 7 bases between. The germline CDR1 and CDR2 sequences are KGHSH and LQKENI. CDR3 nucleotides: TGTGCCAGCTCACCGGACTCCAACTATGGCTACACCTTC. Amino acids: CASSPDSNYGYTF.

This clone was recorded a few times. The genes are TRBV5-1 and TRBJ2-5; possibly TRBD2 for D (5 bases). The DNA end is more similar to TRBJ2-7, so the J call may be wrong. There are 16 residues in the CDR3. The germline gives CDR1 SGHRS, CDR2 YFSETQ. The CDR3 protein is CASSFSASLISYEQYF. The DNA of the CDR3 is TGCGCCAGCAGCTTCTCTGCTAGCCTCATCTCCTACGAGCAGTACTTC.

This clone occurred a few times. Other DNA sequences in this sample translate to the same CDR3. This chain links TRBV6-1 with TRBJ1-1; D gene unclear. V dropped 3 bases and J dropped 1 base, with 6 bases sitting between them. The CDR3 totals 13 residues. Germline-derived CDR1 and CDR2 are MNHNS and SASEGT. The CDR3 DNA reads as TGTGCCAGCAGTGACAGTCCGAACACTGAAGCTTTCTTT. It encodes CASSDSPNTEAFF.

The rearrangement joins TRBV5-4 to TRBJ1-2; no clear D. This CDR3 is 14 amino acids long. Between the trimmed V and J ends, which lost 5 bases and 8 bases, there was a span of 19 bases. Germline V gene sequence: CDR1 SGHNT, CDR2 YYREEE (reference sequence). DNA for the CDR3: TGTGCCAGCAGTCCACCACTCTCCTCCGGGGGCTACACCTTC. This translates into CASSPPLSSGGYTF.

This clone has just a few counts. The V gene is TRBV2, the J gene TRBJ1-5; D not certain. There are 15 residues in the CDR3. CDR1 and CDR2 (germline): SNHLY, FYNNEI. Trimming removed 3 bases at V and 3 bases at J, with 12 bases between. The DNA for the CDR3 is TGTGCCAGCAGTGAGGGCAGCCATAACAATCAGCCCCAGCATTTT. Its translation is CASSEGSHNNQPQHF.

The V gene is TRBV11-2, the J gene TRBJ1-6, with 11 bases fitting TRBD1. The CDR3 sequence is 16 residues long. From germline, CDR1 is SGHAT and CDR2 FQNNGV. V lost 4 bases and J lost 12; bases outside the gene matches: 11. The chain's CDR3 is CASSSTPGQGGIPLHF. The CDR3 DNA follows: TGTGCCAGCAGCTCGACTCCGGGACAGGGGGGAATACCCCTCCACTTT. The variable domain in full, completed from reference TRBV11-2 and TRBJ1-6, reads EAGVAQSPRYKIIEKRQSVAFWCNPISGHATLYWYQQILGQGPKLLIQFQNNGVVDDSQLPKDRFSAERLKGVDSTLKIQPAKLEDSAVYLCASSSTPGQGGIPLHFGNGTRLTVT.

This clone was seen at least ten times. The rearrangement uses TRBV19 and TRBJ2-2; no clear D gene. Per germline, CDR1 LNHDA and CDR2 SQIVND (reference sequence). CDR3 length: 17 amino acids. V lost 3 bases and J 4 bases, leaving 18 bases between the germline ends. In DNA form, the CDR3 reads TGTGCCAGTAGTATGCTCGATCCCAGCAGAGGCACCGGGGAGCTGTTTTTT. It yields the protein CASSMLDPSRGTGELFF.

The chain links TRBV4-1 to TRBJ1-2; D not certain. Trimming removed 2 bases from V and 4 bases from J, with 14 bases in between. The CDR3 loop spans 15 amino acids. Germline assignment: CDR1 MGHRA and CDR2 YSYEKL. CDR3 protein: CASSQTSGGLYGYTF. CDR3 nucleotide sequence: TGCGCCAGCAGCCAAACCTCCGGAGGACTCTATGGCTACACCTTC.

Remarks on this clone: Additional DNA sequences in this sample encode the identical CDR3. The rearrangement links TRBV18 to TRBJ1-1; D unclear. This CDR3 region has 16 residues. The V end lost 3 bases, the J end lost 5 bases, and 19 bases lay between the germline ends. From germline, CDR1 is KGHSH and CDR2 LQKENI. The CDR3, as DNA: TGTGCCAGCTCACCGCGTTCCTCACGGGTAGGAACTGAAGCTTTCTTT. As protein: CASSPRSSRVGTEAFF.

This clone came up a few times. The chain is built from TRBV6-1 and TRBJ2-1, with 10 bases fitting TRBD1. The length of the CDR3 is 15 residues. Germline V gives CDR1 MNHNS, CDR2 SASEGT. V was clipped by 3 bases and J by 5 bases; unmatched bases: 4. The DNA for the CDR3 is TGTGCCAGCAGTGAGACCGGGACAGGGGACAATGAGCAGTTCTTC. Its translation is CASSETGTGDNEQFF.

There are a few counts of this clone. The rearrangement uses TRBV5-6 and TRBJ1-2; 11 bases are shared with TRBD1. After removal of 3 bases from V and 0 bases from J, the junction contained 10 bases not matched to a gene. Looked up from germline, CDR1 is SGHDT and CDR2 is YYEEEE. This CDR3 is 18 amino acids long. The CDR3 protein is CASSWTGGGPFTNYGYTF. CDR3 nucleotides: TGTGCCAGCAGCTGGACAGGGGGCGGCCCCTTTACTAACTATGGCTACACCTTC.

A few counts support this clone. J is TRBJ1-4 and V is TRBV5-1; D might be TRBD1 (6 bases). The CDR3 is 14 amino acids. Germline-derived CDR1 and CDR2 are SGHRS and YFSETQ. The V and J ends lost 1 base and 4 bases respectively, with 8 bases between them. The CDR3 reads CASSLNRVNEKLFF. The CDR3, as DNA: TGCGCCAGCAGCTTGAACAGGGTTAATGAAAAACTGTTTTTT.

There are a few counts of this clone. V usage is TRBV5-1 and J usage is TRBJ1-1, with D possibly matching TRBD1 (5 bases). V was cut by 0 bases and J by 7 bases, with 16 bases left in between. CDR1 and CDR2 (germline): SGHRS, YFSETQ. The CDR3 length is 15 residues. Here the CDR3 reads CASSLGGVNLVEAFF. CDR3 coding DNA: TGCGCCAGCAGCTTGGGGGGGGTTAATTTGGTTGAAGCTTTCTTT. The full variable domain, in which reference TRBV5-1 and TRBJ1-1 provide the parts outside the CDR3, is KAGVTQTPRYLIKTRGQQVTLSCSPISGHRSVSWYQQTPGQGLQFLFEYFSETQRNKGNFPGRFSGRQFSNSRSEMNVSTLELGDSALYLCASSLGGVNLVEAFFGQGTRLTVV.

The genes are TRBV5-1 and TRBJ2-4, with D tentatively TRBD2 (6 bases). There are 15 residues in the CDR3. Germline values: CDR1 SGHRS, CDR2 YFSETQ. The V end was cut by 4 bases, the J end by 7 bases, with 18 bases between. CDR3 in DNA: TGCGCCAGCAGCCCCCTCGACGGAGGGGCCAACATTCAGTACTTC. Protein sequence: CASSPLDGGANIQYF.

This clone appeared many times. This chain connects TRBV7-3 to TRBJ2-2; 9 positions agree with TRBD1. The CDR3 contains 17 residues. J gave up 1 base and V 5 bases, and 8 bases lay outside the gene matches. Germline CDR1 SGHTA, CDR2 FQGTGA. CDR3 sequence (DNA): TGTGCCAGCAGCCCAGACCGACAGGGGGGGAACACCGGGGAGCTGTTTTTT. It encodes CASSPDRQGGNTGELFF.

The CDR3 nucleotides are TGTGCCAGCAGCTCGGTCCGGGACAGTCGGTGGGCTTTCTTT. Translation: CASSSVRDSRWAFF. The gene calls are TRBV7-2 and TRBJ1-1, with TRBD1 identical over 7 bases. This CDR3 spans 14 amino acids. The trim removed 4 bases at V and 11 bases at J, leaving 13 bases unmatched. Germline CDR1 reads SGHTA; CDR2 reads FQGNSA. Combining the CDR3 with reference TRBV7-2 and TRBJ1-1 gives the whole variable domain GAGVSQSPSNKVTEKGKDVELRCDPISGHTALYWYRQSLGQGLEFLIYFQGNSAPDKSGLPSDRFSAERTGGSVSTLTIQRTQQEDSAVYLCASSSVRDSRWAFFGQGTRLTVV.

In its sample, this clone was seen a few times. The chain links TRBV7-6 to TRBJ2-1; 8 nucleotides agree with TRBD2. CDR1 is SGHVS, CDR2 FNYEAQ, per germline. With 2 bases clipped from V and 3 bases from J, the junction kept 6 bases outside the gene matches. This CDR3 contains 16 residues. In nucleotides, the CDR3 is TGTGCCAGCAGCTTAAATTTCCGGGGGGGCTACAATGAGCAGTTCTTC. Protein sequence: CASSLNFRGGYNEQFF.

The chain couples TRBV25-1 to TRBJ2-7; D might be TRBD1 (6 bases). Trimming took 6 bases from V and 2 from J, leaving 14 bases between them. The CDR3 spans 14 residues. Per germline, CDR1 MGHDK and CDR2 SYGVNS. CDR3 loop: CASSTGTSTYEQYF. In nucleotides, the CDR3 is TGTGCCAGCAGCACCGGGACATCGACCTACGAGCAGTACTTC.

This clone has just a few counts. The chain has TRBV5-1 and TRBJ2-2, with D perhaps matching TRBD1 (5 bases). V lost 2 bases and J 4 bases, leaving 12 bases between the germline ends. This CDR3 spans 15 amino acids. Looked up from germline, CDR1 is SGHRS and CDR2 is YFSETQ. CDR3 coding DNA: TGCGCCAGCAGCTTCCAGGCCAGGGTCACCGGGGAGCTGTTTTTT. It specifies CASSFQARVTGELFF.

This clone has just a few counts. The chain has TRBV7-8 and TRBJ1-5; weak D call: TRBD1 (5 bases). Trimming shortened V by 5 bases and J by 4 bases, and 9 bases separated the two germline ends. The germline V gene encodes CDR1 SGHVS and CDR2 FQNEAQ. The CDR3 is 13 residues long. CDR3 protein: CASSIRGNQPQHF. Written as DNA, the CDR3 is TGTGCCAGCAGCATAAGGGGTAATCAGCCCCAGCATTTT.

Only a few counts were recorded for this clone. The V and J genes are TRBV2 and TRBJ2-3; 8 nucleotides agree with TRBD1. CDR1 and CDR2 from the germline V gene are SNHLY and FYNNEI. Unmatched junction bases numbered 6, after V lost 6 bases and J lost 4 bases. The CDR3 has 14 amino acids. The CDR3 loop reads CASRKDRVADTQYF. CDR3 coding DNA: TGTGCCAGCAGGAAGGACAGGGTGGCAGATACGCAGTATTTT. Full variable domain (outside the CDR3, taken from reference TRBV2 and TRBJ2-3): EPEVTQTPSHQVTQMGQEVILRCVPISNHLYFYWYRQILGQKVEFLVSFYNNEISEKSEIFDDQFSVERPDGSNFTLKIRSTKLEDSAMYFCASRKDRVADTQYFGPGTRLTVL.

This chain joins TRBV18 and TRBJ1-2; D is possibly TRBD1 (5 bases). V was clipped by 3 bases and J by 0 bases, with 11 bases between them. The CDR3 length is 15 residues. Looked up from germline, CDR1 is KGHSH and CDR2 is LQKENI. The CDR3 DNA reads TGTGCCAGCTCACCCGTGGGGGGGGCTAACTATGGCTACACCTTC. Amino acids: CASSPVGGANYGYTF.

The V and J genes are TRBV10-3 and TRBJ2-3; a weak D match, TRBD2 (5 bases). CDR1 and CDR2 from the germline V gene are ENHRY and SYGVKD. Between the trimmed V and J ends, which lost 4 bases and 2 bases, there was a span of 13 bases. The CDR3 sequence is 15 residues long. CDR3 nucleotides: TGTGCCATCAGTGGCCAGGAGGACCCCACAGATACGCAGTATTTT. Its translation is CAISGQEDPTDTQYF.

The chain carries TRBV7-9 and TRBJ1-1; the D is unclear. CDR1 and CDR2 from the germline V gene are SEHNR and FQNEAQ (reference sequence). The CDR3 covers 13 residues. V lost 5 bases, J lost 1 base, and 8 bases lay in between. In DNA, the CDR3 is TGTGCCAGCAGCCTTGAGGCGAACACTGAAGCTTTCTTT. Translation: CASSLEANTEAFF.

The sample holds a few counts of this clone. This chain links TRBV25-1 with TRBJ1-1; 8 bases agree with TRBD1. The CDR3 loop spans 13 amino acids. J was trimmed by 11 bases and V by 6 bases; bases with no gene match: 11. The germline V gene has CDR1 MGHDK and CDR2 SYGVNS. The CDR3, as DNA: TGTGCCAGCAGGGACAGGGCCTCTTGGCACGCTTTCTTT. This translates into CASRDRASWHAFF.